This TCR beta chain was captured by sequencing in a study of CD8 T cells in ankylosing spondylitis. Overall study results and limits: Existing reports had already noted some motif variants in reactive arthritis synovial fluid and blood. The study looked at matched synovial fluid samples from ankylosing spondylitis patients. Disease-linked clones were reported to be significantly enriched there. What appeared characteristic of ankylosing spondylitis blood was a TCR beta motif of 7 or 8 highly homologous variants.

Generation of TCR beta libraries employed quantitative 5'-RACE incorporating molecular barcodes. TCRdb analysed the 5' RACE reads with MiXCR anew, one entry per CDR3 protein. In the table there are 200,000 to 300,000 distinct CDR3 sequences, 8% to 9.5% of which are singletons. This clonotype was counted ten times or more. The antigen is not known. CDR3 length: 14 amino acids. Germline V gives CDR1 SQVTM, CDR2 ANQGSEA. V was pared by 5 bases and J by 0 bases, with 11 bases between. Material for sequencing was blood, either unsorted or a sorted T cell fraction (not recorded which). This chain joins TRBV29-1 and TRBJ1-3; tentatively, D is TRBD1 (5 bases). The receptor was derived from a male donor with ankylosing spondylitis or in good health (not recorded which). The CDR3 here is CSVRGSHSGNTIYF. In DNA, the CDR3 is TGCAGCGTTCGGGGGAGCCACTCTGGAAACACCATATATTTT.